Below, 25 T cell receptor beta chains from the same sample are listed, as sequenced in a study of sequential checkpoint blockade in melanoma (dated by TCRdb to the late 2010s). The library was built by means of the immunoSEQ multiplex PCR assay. What TCRdb holds here is the immuneACCESS table cut down to in-frame rearrangements. Part of the clones is not present; checked against another copy, under half of the missing clones reflect an unresolved V gene, and the others are unexplained. The sample table shows some 19,000 clones, and about two thirds are seen once. Approximately 20% of the sample comes from the top ten. Reading the label with the study, this specimen's treatment or condition is: randomized to nivolumab then ipilimumab (arm A) or the reverse (arm B). The specimen comprised CD8+ T cells sorted from blood (inferred from file names), sampled from a patient given nivolumab and ipilimumab in sequence. These receptors all stem from a human donor with melanoma.

The rearrangement links TRBV7-9 to TRBJ2-7; 10 bases fit TRBD1. The CDR3 is 15 amino acids. J lost 10 bases, V lost 3 bases, and 12 bases had no gene match. Germline V gives CDR1 SEHNR, CDR2 FQNEAQ (reference sequence). The CDR3 spells CASSFIGTGVWEQYF. The CDR3, as DNA: TGTGCCAGCAGCTTTATCGGGACAGGGGTCTGGGAACAGTACTTC. Variable domain in full (rest from reference TRBV7-9 and TRBJ2-7): DTGVSQNPRHKITKRGQNVTFRCDPISEHNRLYWYRQTLGQGPEFLTYFQNEAQLEKSRLLSDRFSAERPKGSFSTLEIQRTEQGDSAMYLCASSFIGTGVWEQYFGPGTRLTVT.

This chain joins TRBV6-6 and TRBJ1-1, with D perhaps TRBD1 (5 bases). Per the germline V gene, CDR1 is MNHNY and CDR2 is SVGAGI (reference sequence). Trimming took off 6 bases at V and 5 bases at J, with 10 bases between the two ends. This CDR3 region has 12 residues. The CDR3 DNA follows: TGTGCCAGCAGCAACGGGGGGACTGAAGCTTTCTTT. Protein: CASSNGGTEAFF.

DNA of the CDR3: TGTGCCAGCAGTGAACTAGCGGGGGGGCCAGATACGCAGTATTTT. Protein sequence: CASSELAGGPDTQYF. The chain couples TRBV6-1 to TRBJ2-3, with 12 bases aligning to TRBD2. Trimming at V came to 2 bases and at J to 4 bases, leaving 1 base not matched to a gene. Looked up from germline, CDR1 is MNHNS and CDR2 is SASEGT. This CDR3 has 15 amino acids.

The rearrangement uses TRBV6-4 and TRBJ2-1, with 7 positions matching TRBD2. V lost 2 bases to trimming and J lost 2 bases; unmatched junction nucleotides: 0. This CDR3 is built from 14 residues. Germline V gene lookup returns CDR1 MRHNA and CDR2 SNTAGT. Here the CDR3 reads CASSDGGAYNEQFF. The CDR3 region has the DNA TGTGCCAGCAGTGACGGGGGGGCCTACAATGAGCAGTTCTTC.

The chain has TRBV28 and TRBJ1-4, with 10 bases fitting TRBD1. J lost 5 bases, V lost 7 bases, and 7 bases had no gene match. The CDR3 is 15 residues long. Germline V gene lookup returns CDR1 MDHEN and CDR2 SYDVKM. CDR3 sequence: CASTFSGQGNEKLFF. The CDR3 DNA reads as TGTGCCAGCACTTTTTCGGGACAGGGGAATGAAAAACTGTTTTTT.

This clone was detected a few times. CDR3 DNA: TGTGCCAGCAGTTTACGCGGGGATACGCAGTATTTT. Protein product: CASSLRGDTQYF. The V call is TRBV28, the J call TRBJ2-3; D is perhaps TRBD2 (5 bases). This CDR3 is built from 12 residues. Germline CDR1 and CDR2: MDHEN and SYDVKM. The V end was cut by 2 bases, the J end by 6 bases, with 6 bases between.

The DNA for the CDR3 is TGTGCCAGCAGCTTAGTCTCACTGGAGCAGTTCTTC. It codes for CASSLVSLEQFF. The chain has TRBV7-9 and TRBJ2-1; D remains ambiguous. In germline, CDR1 is SEHNR, CDR2 FQNEAQ (reference sequence). The CDR3 is made up of 12 amino acids. V gave up 1 base and J gave up 10 bases, with 8 bases separating them. The full variable domain, its missing parts supplied by reference TRBV7-9 and TRBJ2-1, is DTGVSQNPRHKITKRGQNVTFRCDPISEHNRLYWYRQTLGQGPEFLTYFQNEAQLEKSRLLSDRFSAERPKGSFSTLEIQRTEQGDSAMYLCASSLVSLEQFFGPGTRLTVL.

The rearrangement uses TRBV9 and TRBJ2-6, with TRBD2 matching over 12 bases. The germline gives CDR1 SGDLS, CDR2 YYNGEE. Trimming took 4 bases from V and 0 from J; bases not matched to a gene: 5. This CDR3 is 18 amino acids long. The CDR3 DNA reads TGTGCCAGCAGCCCCGGACTAGCGGGGCTCTCTGGGGCCAACGTCCTGACTTTC. Its translation is CASSPGLAGLSGANVLTF.

V is TRBV6-5 and J is TRBJ2-7, with D tentatively TRBD1 (6 bases). Germline V gene sequence: CDR1 MNHEY, CDR2 SVGAGI. V was pared by 7 bases and J by 5 bases, with 12 bases between. CDR3 size: 12 residues. CDR3 loop: CASTTGFNEQYF. CDR3 DNA sequence: TGTGCCAGCACCACAGGGTTCAACGAGCAGTACTTC.

In the case of this clone: This could be a read error, since a much larger clone is one nucleotide away. The chain's CDR3 is CASGTRTGKVGGYTF. The DNA for the CDR3 is TGTGCCAGCGGTACCCGGACAGGGAAAGTTGGTGGCTACACCTTC. J is TRBJ1-2 and V is TRBV6-1; 8 nucleotides align to TRBD1. Germline V CDR1 and CDR2: MNHNS, SASEGT. The CDR3 has 15 amino acids. Trimming cost V 8 bases and J 7 bases; bases outside gene matches: 15.

The V call is TRBV15, the J call TRBJ1-2, with D possibly being TRBD1 (6 bases). V was cut by 3 bases and J by 12 bases, with 20 bases left in between. The CDR3 extends over 14 amino acids. The germline gives CDR1 LNHNV, CDR2 YYDKDF (reference sequence). CDR3 in DNA: TGTGCCACCAGCAGCCAAGGAGACAGGACGATTGACACCTTC. It specifies CATSSQGDRTIDTF. The full variable domain, rest sourced from reference TRBV15 and TRBJ1-2, is DAMVIQNPRYQVTQFGKPVTLSCSQTLNHNVMYWYQQKSSQAPKLLFHYYDKDFNNEADTPDNFQSRRPNTSFCFLDIRSPGLGDTAMYLCATSSQGDRTIDTFGSGTRLTVV.

The V gene is TRBV11-2, the J gene TRBJ1-1; weak D call: TRBD1 (5 bases). The CDR3 spans 15 residues. V gave up 0 bases and J gave up 1 base, with 9 bases separating them. Per germline, CDR1 SGHAT and CDR2 FQNNGV. The CDR3 DNA is TGTGCCAGCAGCTTAGATACAGGATGGAACACTGAAGCTTTCTTT. This translates into CASSLDTGWNTEAFF.

This rearrangement joins TRBV27 to TRBJ2-6, with TRBD2 as a possible D gene (6 bases). CDR3 size: 17 residues. The germline CDR1 and CDR2 sequences are MNHEY and SMNVEV (reference sequence). Deletions cut 6 bases from V and 0 bases from J, with 15 bases between. The CDR3, as DNA: TGTGCCAGCAGGAAAGTAGCGGTAAGCTCTGGGGCCAACGTCCTGACTTTC. As protein: CASRKVAVSSGANVLTF.

The chain recombines TRBV6-6 with TRBJ2-1; 8 positions agree with TRBD1. V dropped 1 base and J dropped 12; count of bases not matched to a gene: 5. The CDR3 has 13 amino acids. From germline, CDR1 is MNHNY and CDR2 SVGAGI (reference sequence). The CDR3 region is CASSYYPGQGQFF. Written as DNA, the CDR3 is TGTGCCAGCAGTTACTATCCCGGACAGGGGCAGTTCTTC.

The chain employs TRBV4-1 and TRBJ2-3, with TRBD1 matching over 8 bases. V lost 0 bases and J lost 5; bases outside the gene matches: 7. This CDR3 is 16 amino acids long. Per the germline V gene, CDR1 is MGHRA and CDR2 is YSYEKL. DNA for the CDR3: TGCGCCAGCAGCCAAGAATGGACAGGGTTAGGAGATACGCAGTATTTT. It codes for CASSQEWTGLGDTQYF.

The rearrangement joins TRBV13 to TRBJ2-7, with TRBD1 matching 7 bases. J gave up 5 bases and V 0 bases, and 7 bases lay outside the gene matches. Germline V gene lookup returns CDR1 PRHDT and CDR2 FYEKMQ (reference sequence). The CDR3 is 15 residues long. The CDR3 sequence is CASSLGSTGTNEQYF. The CDR3 nucleotides are TGTGCCAGCAGCTTAGGCTCGACAGGGACGAACGAGCAGTACTTC.

This chain connects TRBV4-2 to TRBJ1-4, with 8 nucleotides matching TRBD1. The trim removed 1 base at V and 5 bases at J, leaving 6 bases unmatched. The CDR3 covers 16 residues. The germline CDR1 and CDR2 sequences are LGHNA and YNFKEQ. The CDR3 nucleotides are TGTGCCAGCAGCCAAGGTCTTAACAGGGGGAATGAAAAACTGTTTTTT. This gives the protein CASSQGLNRGNEKLFF.

The chain couples TRBV27 to TRBJ2-1; 16 bases fit TRBD2. The CDR3 runs 20 residues. Trimming took 5 bases from V and 9 from J; bases not matched to a gene: 19. Germline-derived CDR1 and CDR2 are MNHEY and SMNVEV (reference sequence). For the CDR3, the DNA is TGTGCCAGCAGTCCCCTCGCCGGGACTAGCGGGAGGGCCACCCGTCGTGAGCAGTTCTTC. Amino acids: CASSPLAGTSGRATRREQFF.

Notes on this clone: A far larger clone is off by one base, so a read error is likely. V is TRBV4-3 and J is TRBJ2-6; D is unresolved. Germline V gene sequence: CDR1 LGHNA, CDR2 YSLEER. The CDR3 totals 16 residues. In DNA, the CDR3 is TGCGTCAGCAGCCAAGATGGCGGCTCTGGGGCCAACGTCCTGACTTTC. Protein product: CVSSQDGGSGANVLTF.

CDR3: CASSQDWDSVSYEQYF. For the CDR3, the DNA is TGCGCCAGCAGCCAAGATTGGGACAGTGTTTCCTACGAGCAGTACTTC. The V gene is TRBV4-1, the J gene TRBJ2-7; 7 positions match TRBD1. Germline CDR1 and CDR2: MGHRA and YSYEKL. The CDR3 spans 16 residues. V was clipped by 0 bases and J by 1 base; unmatched bases: 6.

The rearrangement joins TRBV19 to TRBJ2-2; 9 bases align to TRBD2. V was pared by 6 bases and J by 5 bases, with 10 bases of the junction left unmatched. Germline CDR1 is LNHDA and CDR2 is SQIVND (reference sequence). The CDR3 contains 16 residues. CDR3 nucleotide sequence: TGTGCCAGTAGCCCATATAGCGGGAGTGGAACCGGGGAGCTGTTTTTT. This codes for CASSPYSGSGTGELFF.

This chain uses TRBV4-1 with TRBJ1-1; possibly TRBD1 for D (5 bases). This CDR3 region has 15 residues. V shed 1 base and J shed 1 base, with 10 bases lying between them. Per the germline V gene, CDR1 is MGHRA and CDR2 is YSYEKL. The CDR3 loop reads CASSQVGTGNTEAFF. The CDR3 DNA sequence: TGCGCCAGCAGCCAAGTGGGGACTGGGAACACTGAAGCTTTCTTT.

The rearrangement joins TRBV4-1 to TRBJ2-7, with D maybe TRBD2 (5 bases). CDR1 and CDR2 from the germline V gene are MGHRA and YSYEKL. The CDR3 loop spans 16 amino acids. V lost 3 bases to trimming and J lost 0 bases, with 15 bases between them. The CDR3 sequence: CASSHTSDWSSYEQYF. DNA of the CDR3: TGCGCCAGCAGCCACACCTCGGACTGGAGCTCCTACGAGCAGTACTTC.

The chain is built from TRBV14 and TRBJ2-2, with D possibly being TRBD2 (5 bases). The CDR3 contains 15 residues. Germline V gene data show CDR1 as SGHDN and CDR2 as FVKESK. Trimming removed 4 bases at V and 4 bases at J, with 13 bases between. CDR3 loop: CASSLPGVRTGELFF. The CDR3 region has the DNA TGTGCCAGCAGCCTCCCCGGGGTTCGCACCGGGGAGCTGTTTTTT. Looking up the rest from reference TRBV14 and TRBJ2-2 gives the full variable domain: EAGVTQFPSHSVIEKGQTVTLRCDPISGHDNLYWYRRVMGKEIKFLLHFVKESKQDESGMPNNRFLAERTGGTYSTLKVQPAELEDSGVYFCASSLPGVRTGELFFGEGSRLTVL.

This rearrangement joins TRBV9 to TRBJ2-7; possible D gene TRBD1, 5 bases. Germline CDR1 and CDR2: SGDLS and YYNGEE. V lost 6 bases to trimming and J lost 1 base, with 11 bases between them. The CDR3 length is 13 residues. CDR3 region: CASNSDSSYEQYF. Here the CDR3 DNA reads TGTGCCAGCAACTCTGACAGTTCCTACGAGCAGTACTTC. Supplemented by reference TRBV9 and TRBJ2-7, the full variable domain reads DSGVTQTPKHLITATGQRVTLRCSPRSGDLSVYWYQQSLDQGLQFLIQYYNGEERAKGNILERFSAQQFPDLHSELNLSSLELGDSALYFCASNSDSSYEQYFGPGTRLTVT.